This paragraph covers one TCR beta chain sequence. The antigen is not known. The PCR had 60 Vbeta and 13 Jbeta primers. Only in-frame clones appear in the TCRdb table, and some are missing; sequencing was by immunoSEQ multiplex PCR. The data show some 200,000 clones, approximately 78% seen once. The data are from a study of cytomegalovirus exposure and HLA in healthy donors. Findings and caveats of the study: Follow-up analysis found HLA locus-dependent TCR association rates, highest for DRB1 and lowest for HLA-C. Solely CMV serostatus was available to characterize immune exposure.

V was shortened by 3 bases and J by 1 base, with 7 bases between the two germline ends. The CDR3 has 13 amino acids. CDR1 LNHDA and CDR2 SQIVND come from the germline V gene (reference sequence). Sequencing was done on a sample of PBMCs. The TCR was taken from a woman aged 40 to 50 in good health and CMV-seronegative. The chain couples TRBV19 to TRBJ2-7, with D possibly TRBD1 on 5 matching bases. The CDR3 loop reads CASSMQGSYEQYF. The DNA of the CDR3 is TGTGCCAGTAGTATGCAGGGATCCTACGAGCAGTACTTC.